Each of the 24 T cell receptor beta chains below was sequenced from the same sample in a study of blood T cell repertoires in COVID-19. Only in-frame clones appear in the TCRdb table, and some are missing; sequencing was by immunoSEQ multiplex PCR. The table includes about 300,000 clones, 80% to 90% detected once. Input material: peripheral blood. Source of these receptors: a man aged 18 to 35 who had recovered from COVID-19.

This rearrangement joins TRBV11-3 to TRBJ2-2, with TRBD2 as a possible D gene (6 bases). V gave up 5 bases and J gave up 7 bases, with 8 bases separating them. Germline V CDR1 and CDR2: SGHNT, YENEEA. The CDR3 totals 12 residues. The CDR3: CASSLEGGELFF. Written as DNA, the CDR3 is TGTGCCAGCAGCCTGGAGGGCGGGGAGCTGTTTTTT.

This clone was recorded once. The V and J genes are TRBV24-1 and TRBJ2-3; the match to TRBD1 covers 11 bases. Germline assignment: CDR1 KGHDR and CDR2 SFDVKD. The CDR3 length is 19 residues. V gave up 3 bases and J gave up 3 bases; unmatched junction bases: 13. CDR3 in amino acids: CATSDPKTEGQGGTDTQYF. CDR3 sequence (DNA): TGTGCCACCAGTGATCCCAAGACGGAGGGACAGGGGGGGACAGATACGCAGTATTTT.

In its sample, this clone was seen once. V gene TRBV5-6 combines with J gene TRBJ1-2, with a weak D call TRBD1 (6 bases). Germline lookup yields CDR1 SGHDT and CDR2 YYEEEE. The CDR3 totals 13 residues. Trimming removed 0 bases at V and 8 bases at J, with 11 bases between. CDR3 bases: TGTGCCAGCAGCTTGGACCGGGGGGCGGGCTACACCTTC. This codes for CASSLDRGAGYTF.

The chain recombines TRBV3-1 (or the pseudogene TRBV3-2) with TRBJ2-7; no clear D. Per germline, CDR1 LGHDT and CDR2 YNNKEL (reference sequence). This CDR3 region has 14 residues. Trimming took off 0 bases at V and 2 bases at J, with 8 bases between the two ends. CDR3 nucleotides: TGTGCCAGCAGCCAAGAAGACAAGACCTACGAGCAGTACTTC. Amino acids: CASSQEDKTYEQYF.

CDR3 DNA: TGTGCCAGCAGCCGCGGGACAGGGGGGTCTGGGGCCAACGTCCTGACTTTC. Translation gives CASSRGTGGSGANVLTF. The chain recombines TRBV28 with TRBJ2-6; 11 bases map to TRBD1. CDR1 and CDR2 from the germline V gene are MDHEN and SYDVKM. The trim removed 6 bases at V and 1 base at J, leaving 5 bases unmatched. The CDR3 contains 17 residues.

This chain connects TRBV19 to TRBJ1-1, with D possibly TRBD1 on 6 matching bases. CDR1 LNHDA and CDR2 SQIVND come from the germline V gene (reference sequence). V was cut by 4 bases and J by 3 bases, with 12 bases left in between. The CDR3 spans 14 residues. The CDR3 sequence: CASSTGQLYTEAFF. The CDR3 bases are TGTGCCAGTAGTACCGGACAGCTATACACTGAAGCTTTCTTT.

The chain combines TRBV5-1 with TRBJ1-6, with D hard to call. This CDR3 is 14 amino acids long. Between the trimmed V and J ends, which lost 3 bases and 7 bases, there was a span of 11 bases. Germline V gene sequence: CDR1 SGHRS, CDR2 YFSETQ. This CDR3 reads CASSSLSGNSPLHF. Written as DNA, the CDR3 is TGCGCCAGCAGCTCCCTAAGCGGGAATTCACCCCTCCACTTT.

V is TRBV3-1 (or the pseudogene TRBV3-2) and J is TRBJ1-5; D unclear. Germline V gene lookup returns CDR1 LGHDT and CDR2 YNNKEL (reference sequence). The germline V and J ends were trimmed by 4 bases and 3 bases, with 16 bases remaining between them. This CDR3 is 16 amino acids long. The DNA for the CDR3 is TGTGCCAGCAGCCCTGGTAGCGCGACCTACAATCAGCCCCAGCATTTT. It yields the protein CASSPGSATYNQPQHF.

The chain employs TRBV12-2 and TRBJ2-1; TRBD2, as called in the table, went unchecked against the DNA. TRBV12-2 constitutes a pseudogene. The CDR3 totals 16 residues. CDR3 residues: CASRLALGLARSEQFF. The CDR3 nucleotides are TGTGCAAGTCGCTTAGCGCTCGGACTAGCACGCAGTGAGCAGTTCTTC.

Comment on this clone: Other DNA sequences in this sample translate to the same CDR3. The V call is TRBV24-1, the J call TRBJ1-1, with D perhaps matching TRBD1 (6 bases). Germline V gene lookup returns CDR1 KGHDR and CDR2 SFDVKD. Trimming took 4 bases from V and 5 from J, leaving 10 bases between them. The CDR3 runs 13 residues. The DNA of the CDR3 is TGTGCCACCAGTGAAACAGGGAGTACTGAAGCTTTCTTT. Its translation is CATSETGSTEAFF.

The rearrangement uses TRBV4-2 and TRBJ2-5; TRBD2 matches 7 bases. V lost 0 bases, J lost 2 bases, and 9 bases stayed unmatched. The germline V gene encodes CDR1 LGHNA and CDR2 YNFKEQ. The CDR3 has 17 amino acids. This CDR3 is CASSQEWVGGPQETQYF. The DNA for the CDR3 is TGTGCCAGCAGCCAAGAATGGGTGGGAGGGCCACAAGAGACCCAGTACTTC.

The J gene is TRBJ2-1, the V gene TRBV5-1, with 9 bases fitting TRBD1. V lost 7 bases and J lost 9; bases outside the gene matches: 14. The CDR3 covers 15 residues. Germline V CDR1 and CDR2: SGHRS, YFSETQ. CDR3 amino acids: CASLPGGTGYGEQFF. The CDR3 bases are TGCGCCAGCCTTCCTGGGGGGACAGGGTATGGTGAGCAGTTCTTC.

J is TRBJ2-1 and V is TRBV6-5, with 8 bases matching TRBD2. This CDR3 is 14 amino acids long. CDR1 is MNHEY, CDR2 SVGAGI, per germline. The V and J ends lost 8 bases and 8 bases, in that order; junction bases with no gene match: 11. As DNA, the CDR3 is TGTGCCAGCGTTACGGAGCGGGGGTGGTATGAGCAGTTCTTC. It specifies CASVTERGWYEQFF.

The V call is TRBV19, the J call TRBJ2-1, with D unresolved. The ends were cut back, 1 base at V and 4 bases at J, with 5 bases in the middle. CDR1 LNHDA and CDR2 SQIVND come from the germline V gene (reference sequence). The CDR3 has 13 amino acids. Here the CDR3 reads CASSIVEYNEQFF. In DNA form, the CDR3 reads TGTGCCAGTAGTATAGTGGAGTACAATGAGCAGTTCTTC.

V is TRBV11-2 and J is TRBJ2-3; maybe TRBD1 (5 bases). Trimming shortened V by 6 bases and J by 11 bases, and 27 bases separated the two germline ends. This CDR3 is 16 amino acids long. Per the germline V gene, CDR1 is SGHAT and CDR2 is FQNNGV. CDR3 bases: TGTGCCAGCAGGGAGAGTTGGCTTACAGGTGGCGGTCGGCAGTATTTT. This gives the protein CASRESWLTGGGRQYF. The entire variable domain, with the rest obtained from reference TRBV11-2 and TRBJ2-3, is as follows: EAGVAQSPRYKIIEKRQSVAFWCNPISGHATLYWYQQILGQGPKLLIQFQNNGVVDDSQLPKDRFSAERLKGVDSTLKIQPAKLEDSAVYLCASRESWLTGGGRQYFGPGTRLTVL.

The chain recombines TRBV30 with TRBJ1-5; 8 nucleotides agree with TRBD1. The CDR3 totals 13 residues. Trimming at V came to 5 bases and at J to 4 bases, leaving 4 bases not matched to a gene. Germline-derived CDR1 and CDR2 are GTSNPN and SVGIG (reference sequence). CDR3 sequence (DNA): TGTGCCTGGGGACAGGGATCTAATCAGCCCCAGCATTTT. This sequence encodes CAWGQGSNQPQHF.

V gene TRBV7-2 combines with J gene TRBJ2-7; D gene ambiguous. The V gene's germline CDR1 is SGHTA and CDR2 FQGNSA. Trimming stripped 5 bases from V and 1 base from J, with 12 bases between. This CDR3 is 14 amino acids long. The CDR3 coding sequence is TGTGCCAGCAGCCAAGGCCGACAATCCTACGAGCAGTACTTC. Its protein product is CASSQGRQSYEQYF.

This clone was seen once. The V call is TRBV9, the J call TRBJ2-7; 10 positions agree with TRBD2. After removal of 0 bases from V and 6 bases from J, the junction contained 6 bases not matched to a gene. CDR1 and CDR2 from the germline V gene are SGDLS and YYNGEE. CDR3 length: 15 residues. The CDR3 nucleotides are TGTGCCAGCAGCGTAGAGGGGGCTAGCGGGAGCGAGCAGTACTTC. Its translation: CASSVEGASGSEQYF.

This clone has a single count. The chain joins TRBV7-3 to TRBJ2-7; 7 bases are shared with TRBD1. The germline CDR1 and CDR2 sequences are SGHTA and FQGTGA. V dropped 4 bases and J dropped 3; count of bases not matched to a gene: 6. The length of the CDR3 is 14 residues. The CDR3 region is CASSWRQGDYEQYF. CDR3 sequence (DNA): TGTGCCAGCAGCTGGAGACAGGGAGACTACGAGCAGTACTTC.

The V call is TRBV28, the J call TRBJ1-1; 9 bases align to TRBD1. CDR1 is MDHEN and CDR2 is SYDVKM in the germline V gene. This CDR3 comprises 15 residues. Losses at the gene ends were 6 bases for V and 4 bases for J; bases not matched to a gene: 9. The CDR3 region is CASSWPGQGTTEAFF. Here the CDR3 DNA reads TGTGCCAGCAGCTGGCCGGGACAGGGTACCACTGAAGCTTTCTTT.

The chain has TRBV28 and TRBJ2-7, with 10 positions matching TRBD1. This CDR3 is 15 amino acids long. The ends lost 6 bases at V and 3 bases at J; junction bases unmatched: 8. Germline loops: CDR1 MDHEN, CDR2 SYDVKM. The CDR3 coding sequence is TGTGCCAGCAGAAAACCGGGACAGGGGATCTACGAGCAGTACTTC. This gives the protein CASRKPGQGIYEQYF. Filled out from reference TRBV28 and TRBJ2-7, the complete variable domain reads DVKVTQSSRYLVKRTGEKVFLECVQDMDHENMFWYRQDPGLGLRLIYFSYDVKMKEKGDIPEGYSVSREKKERFSLILESASTNQTSMYLCASRKPGQGIYEQYFGPGTRLTVT.

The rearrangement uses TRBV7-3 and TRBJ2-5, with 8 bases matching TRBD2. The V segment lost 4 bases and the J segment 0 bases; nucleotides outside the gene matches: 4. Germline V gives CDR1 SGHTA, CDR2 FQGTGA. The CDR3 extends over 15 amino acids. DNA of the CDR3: TGTGCCAGCAGCTCCGTAGCGGGAAACCAAGAGACCCAGTACTTC. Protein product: CASSSVAGNQETQYF.

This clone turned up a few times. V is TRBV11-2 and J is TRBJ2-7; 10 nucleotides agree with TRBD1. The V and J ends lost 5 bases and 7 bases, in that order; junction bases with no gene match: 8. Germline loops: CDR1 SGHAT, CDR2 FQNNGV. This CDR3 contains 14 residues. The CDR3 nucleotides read TGTGCCAGCAGCCTCAGACAGGGGGCAGAAGAGCAGTACTTC. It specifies CASSLRQGAEEQYF.

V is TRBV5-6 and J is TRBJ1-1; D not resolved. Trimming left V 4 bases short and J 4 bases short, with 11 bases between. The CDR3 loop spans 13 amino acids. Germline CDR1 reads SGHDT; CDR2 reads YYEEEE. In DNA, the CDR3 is TGTGCCAGCAGCCATCAGAGGATCACTGAAGCTTTCTTT. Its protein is CASSHQRITEAFF.